What follows is one TCR beta chain and its context. What it recognizes is unknown. Germline values: CDR1 LNHDA, CDR2 SQIVND (reference sequence). V lost 7 bases and J 7 bases, leaving 13 bases between the germline ends. The CDR3 is 13 residues long. Data came from immunoSEQ multiplex PCR; TCRdb stores just in-frame clones and leaves some out. The sample consists of approximately 100,000 clones, approximately 88% of them appearing once. This entry comes from a study of T cell responses to AZD1222 COVID-19 vaccine. General observations from the study: Spike as a whole was targeted by vaccine-associated CD4 TCRs, dominant at 160-218 and 743-854.

This chain connects TRBV19 to TRBJ1-4; D uncertain. The TCR sequence derives from an adult in good health. The specimen was peripheral blood, collected on day 0 of AZD1222 vaccination. DNA for the CDR3: TGTGCCAGTATGGCAGGTACTTTTGAAAAACTGTTTTTT. It encodes CASMAGTFEKLFF.